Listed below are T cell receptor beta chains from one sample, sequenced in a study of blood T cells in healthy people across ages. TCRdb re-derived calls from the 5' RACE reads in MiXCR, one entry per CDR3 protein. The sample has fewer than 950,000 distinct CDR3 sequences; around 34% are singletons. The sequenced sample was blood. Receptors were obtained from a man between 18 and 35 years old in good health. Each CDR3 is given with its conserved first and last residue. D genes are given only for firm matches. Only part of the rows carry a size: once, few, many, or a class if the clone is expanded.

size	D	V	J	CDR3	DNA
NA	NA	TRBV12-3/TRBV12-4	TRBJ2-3	CASSPAGAASTDTQYF	TGTGCCAGCAGCCCGGCCGGGGCCGCAAGCACAGATACGCAGTATTTT
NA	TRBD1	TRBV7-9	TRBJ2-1	CASSPIHTGGEQFF	TGTGCCAGCAGTCCTATTCATACAGGGGGGGAGCAGTTCTTC
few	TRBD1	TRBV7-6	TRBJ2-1	CASSSTGAPYNEQFF	TGTGCCAGCAGCTCGACAGGGGCTCCCTACAATGAGCAGTTCTTC
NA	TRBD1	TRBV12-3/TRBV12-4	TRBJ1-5	CANTPGQGSQPQHF	TGTGCCAACACCCCGGGACAGGGGTCTCAGCCCCAGCATTTT
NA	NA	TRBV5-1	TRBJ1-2	CASSLEDTKPYGYTF	TGCGCCAGCAGCTTAGAAGACACTAAACCCTATGGCTACACCTTC
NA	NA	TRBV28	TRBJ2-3	CASSFLAAKGTDTQYF	TGTGCCAGCAGTTTTCTCGCTGCAAAAGGCACAGATACGCAGTATTTT
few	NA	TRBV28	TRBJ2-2	CASDRSRGGTGELFF	TGTGCCAGCGACCGATCAAGGGGAGGCACCGGGGAGCTGTTTTTT
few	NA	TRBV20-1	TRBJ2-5	CSARPAQETQYF	TGCAGTGCTAGACCCGCCCAAGAGACCCAGTACTTC
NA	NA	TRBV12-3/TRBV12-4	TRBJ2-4	CASSLGTPLEQYF	TGTGCCAGCAGTTTAGGGACTCCGCTAGAGCAGTACTTC
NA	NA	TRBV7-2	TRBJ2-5	CASSPLGQQETQYF	TGTGCCAGCAGCCCCCTCGGGCAGCAAGAGACCCAGTACTTC
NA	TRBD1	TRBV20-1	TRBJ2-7	CNAREAGTGHPYEQYF	TGCAATGCTAGAGAAGCTGGGACAGGTCACCCCTACGAGCAGTACTTC
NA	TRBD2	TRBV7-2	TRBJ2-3	CASSFSTSGFTDTQYF	TGTGCCAGCAGCTTTTCGACTAGCGGGTTCACAGATACGCAGTATTTT
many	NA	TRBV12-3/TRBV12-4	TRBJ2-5	CASRLSTAPQETQYF	TGTGCCAGCAGACTTTCGACAGCGCCTCAAGAGACCCAGTACTTC
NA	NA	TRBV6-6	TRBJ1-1	CASTAAGNTEAFF	TGTGCCAGCACCGCCGCAGGCAACACTGAAGCTTTCTTT